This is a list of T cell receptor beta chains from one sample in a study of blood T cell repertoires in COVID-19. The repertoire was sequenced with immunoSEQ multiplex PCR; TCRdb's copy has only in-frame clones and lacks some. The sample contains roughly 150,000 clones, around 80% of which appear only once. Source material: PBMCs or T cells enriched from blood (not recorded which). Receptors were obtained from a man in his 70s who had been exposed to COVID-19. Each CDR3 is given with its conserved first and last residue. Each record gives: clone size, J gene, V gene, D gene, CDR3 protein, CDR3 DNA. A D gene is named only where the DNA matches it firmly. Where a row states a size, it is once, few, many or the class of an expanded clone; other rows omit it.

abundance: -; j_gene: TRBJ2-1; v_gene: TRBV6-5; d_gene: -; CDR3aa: CASSSLSRSYNEQFF; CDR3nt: TGTGCCAGCAGTTCCCTCTCGCGGTCCTACAATGAGCAGTTCTTC
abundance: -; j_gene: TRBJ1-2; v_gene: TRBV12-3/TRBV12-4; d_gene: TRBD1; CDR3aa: CASSLDRDYGYTF; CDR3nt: TGTGCCAGCAGTCTGGACAGGGATTATGGCTACACCTTC
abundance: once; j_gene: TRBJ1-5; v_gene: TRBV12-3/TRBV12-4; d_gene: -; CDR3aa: CASREGNQPQHF; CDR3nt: TGTGCCAGCAGGGAGGGCAATCAGCCCCAGCATTTT
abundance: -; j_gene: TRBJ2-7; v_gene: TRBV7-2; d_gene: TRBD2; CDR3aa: CASSLATSGSHGAGEQYF; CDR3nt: TGTGCCAGCAGCTTAGCGACTAGCGGCAGCCATGGGGCGGGCGAGCAGTACTTC
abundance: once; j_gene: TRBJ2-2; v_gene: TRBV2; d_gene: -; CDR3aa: CASSQRGFTGELFF; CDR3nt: TGTGCCAGCAGCCAAAGGGGTTTTACCGGGGAGCTGTTTTTT
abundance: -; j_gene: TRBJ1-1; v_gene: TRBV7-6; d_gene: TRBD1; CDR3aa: CASSLGTGVSTEAFF; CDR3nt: TGTGCCAGCAGCTTGGGGACAGGGGTTTCCACTGAAGCTTTCTTT
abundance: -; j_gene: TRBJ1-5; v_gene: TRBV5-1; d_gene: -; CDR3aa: CASSSLEGQPQHF; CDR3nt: TGCGCCAGCAGCTCGCTGGAGGGCCAGCCCCAGCATTTT
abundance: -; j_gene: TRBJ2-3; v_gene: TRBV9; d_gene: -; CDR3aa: CASSPNPRGGRGLADTQYF; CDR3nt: TGTGCCAGCAGCCCCAATCCCAGGGGTGGCAGGGGATTGGCAGATACGCAGTATTTT
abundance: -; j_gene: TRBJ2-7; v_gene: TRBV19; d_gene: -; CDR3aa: CASGTVYEQYF; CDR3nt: TGTGCCAGCGGCACAGTCTACGAGCAGTACTTC
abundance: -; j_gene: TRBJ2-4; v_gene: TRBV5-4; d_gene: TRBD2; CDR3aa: CASSSSGGDIQYF; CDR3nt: TGTGCCAGCAGCTCGTCGGGGGGGGACATTCAGTACTTC
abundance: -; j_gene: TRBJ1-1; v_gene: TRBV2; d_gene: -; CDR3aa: CASRGERGTEAFF; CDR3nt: TGTGCCAGCAGGGGCGAAAGGGGCACTGAAGCTTTCTTT
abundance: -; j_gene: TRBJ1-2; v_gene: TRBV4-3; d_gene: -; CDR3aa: CASSLDINYGYTF; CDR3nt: TGCGCCAGCAGCTTGGACATTAACTATGGCTACACCTTC
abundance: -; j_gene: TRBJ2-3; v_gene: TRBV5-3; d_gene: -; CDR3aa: CATSKGGAFPFTDTQYF; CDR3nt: TGTGCCACCTCAAAAGGGGGGGCCTTCCCCTTCACAGATACGCAGTATTTT
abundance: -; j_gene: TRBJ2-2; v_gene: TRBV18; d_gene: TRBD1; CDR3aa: CASSPLGQGNTGELFF; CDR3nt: TGTGCCAGCTCACCACTGGGACAGGGGAACACCGGGGAGCTGTTTTTT
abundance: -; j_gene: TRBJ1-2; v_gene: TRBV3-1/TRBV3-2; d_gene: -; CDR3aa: CASSPPLYRSTNYGYTF; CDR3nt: TGTGCCAGCAGCCCCCCCCTCTACAGGAGCACTAACTATGGCTACACCTTC
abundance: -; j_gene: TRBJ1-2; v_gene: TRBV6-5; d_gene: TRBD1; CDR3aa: CATQIIGQGSHGYTF; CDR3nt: TGTGCCACTCAAATAATTGGACAGGGTAGCCATGGCTACACCTTC
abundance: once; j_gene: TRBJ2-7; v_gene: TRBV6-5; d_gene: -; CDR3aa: CASSYSQGVEQYF; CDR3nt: TGTGCCAGCAGTTACTCACAGGGAGTCGAGCAGTACTTC
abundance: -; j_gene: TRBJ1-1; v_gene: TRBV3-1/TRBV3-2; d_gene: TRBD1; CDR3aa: CASSQDRRTGETGAFF; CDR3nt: TGTGCCAGCAGCCAAGATCGTAGGACAGGGGAGACCGGAGCTTTCTTT
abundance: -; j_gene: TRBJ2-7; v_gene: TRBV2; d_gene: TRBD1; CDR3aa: CASSHNRGQRTYEQYF; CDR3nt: TGTGCCAGCAGTCACAACAGGGGGCAAAGGACCTACGAGCAGTACTTC
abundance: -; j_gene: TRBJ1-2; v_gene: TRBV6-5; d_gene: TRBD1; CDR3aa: CASRGDRASNYGYTF; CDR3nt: TGTGCCAGCAGAGGGGACAGGGCATCTAACTATGGCTACACCTTC
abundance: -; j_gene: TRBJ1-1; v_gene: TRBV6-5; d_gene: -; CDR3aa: CASSYSQALNTEAFF; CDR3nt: TGTGCCAGCAGTTACTCGCAAGCTTTGAACACTGAAGCTTTCTTT
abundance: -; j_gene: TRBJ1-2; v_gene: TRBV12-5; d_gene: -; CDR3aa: CASGLDGGYTF; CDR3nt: TGTGCTAGTGGTTTGGACGGTGGCTACACCTTC
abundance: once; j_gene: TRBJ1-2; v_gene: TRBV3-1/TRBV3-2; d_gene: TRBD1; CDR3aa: CASSQGGGQGARGYTF; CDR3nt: TGTGCCAGCAGCCAAGGAGGGGGACAGGGGGCGCGAGGCTACACCTTC
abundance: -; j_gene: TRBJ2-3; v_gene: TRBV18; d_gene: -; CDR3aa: CASSPNRDTQYF; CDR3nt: TGTGCCAGCTCACCCAACCGGGATACGCAGTATTTT
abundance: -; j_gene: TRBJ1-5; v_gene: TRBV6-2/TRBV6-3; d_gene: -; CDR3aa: CASSSTPDRVRIDQPQHF; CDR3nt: TGTGCCAGCAGTTCCACTCCCGACAGAGTTCGGATTGATCAGCCCCAGCATTTT
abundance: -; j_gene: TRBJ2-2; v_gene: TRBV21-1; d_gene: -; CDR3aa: CATPWSPVTGRFTNTGELFF; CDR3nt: TGTGCAACACCATGGTCCCCCGTGACAGGGCGATTTACAAACACCGGGGAGCTGTTTTTT
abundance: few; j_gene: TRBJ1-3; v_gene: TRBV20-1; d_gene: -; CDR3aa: CSASGGLGNTIYF; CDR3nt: TGCAGTGCTAGTGGGGGACTTGGAAACACCATATATTTT
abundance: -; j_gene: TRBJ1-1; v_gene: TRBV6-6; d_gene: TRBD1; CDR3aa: CASSFLTGENTEAFF; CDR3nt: TGTGCCAGCAGTTTCCTGACAGGGGAGAACACTGAAGCTTTCTTT
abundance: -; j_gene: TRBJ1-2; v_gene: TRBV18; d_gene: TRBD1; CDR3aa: CASSPREGAHNGYTF; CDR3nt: TGTGCCAGCTCACCCCGAGAGGGGGCGCACAATGGCTACACCTTC
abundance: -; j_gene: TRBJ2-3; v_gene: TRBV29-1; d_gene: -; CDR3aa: CSATLLAGPSTDTQYF; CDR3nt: TGCAGCGCAACGTTGCTGGCAGGGCCTAGCACAGATACGCAGTATTTT
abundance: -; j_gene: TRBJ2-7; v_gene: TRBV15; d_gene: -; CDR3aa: CATSRAGRSEQYF; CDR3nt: TGTGCCACCAGCAGGGCAGGGCGGAGCGAGCAGTACTTC
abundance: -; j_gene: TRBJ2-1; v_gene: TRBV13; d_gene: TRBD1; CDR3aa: CASSLGDREVRLYNEQFF; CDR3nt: TGTGCCAGCAGCTTGGGGGACAGGGAGGTGAGGTTATACAATGAGCAGTTCTTC
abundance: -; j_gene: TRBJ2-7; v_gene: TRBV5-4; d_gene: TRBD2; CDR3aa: CASRSRLAGGGEQYF; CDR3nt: TGTGCCAGCCGCTCTAGACTAGCGGGGGGGGGAGAGCAGTACTTC
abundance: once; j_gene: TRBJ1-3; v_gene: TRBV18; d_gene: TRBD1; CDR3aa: CASSGLTGRTGNTIYF; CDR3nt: TGTGCCAGCTCGGGGCTGACAGGGAGAACTGGAAACACCATATATTTT
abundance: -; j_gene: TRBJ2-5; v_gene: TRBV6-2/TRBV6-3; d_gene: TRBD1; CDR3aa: CASSPDRGLGETQYF; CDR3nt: TGTGCCAGCAGTCCGGACAGGGGGCTCGGTGAGACCCAGTACTTC
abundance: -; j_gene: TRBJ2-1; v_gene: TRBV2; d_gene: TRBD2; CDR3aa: CASSGLGKVLAGINNEQFF; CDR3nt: TGTGCCAGCAGTGGACTGGGTAAGGTGTTAGCGGGGATAAACAATGAGCAGTTCTTC
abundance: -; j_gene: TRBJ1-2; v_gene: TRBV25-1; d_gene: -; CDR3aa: CASSAVNYGYTF; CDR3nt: TGTGCCAGCAGTGCGGTTAACTATGGCTACACCTTC